This T cell receptor beta chain was documented in a study of CD8+ T cells in alopecia areata. The V gene's germline CDR1 is MGHRA and CDR2 YSYEKL. V lost 2 bases, J lost 3 bases, and 4 bases stayed unmatched. The CDR3 spans 14 residues. Following RNA extraction, reverse transcription yielded cDNA that acted as the sequencing template. Profiling relied on immunoSEQ multiplex PCR, and the TCRdb table lists in-frame clones only, not all of them. This table holds 150,000 to 250,000 clones, roughly 60% found once. The treatment denotes: oral pan-JAK inhibitor, 5-10 mg twice daily. The authors sorted CD4+ and CD8+ T cells from PBMCs.

This clonotype was obtained from a human donor with alopecia areata. This specimen was CD4+ T cells sorted from blood, taken at week 24, from a patient treated with tofacitinib. V usage is TRBV4-1 and J usage is TRBJ2-7; TRBD2 agrees at 7 bases. CDR3 region: CASSQIGRDYEQYF. The CDR3 DNA reads as TGCGCCAGCAGCCAAATAGGGAGGGACTACGAGCAGTACTTC.